This TCR beta chain was captured in a study of blood T cell repertoires in COVID-19. Here immunoSEQ multiplex PCR was the method, and the copy in TCRdb shows in-frame clones only, minus some. The sample carries 150,000 to 250,000 clones, roughly 84% recorded once. The V and J ends lost 0 bases and 4 bases respectively, with 10 bases between them. Germline assignment: CDR1 SGDLS and CDR2 YYNGEE. The CDR3 is made up of 14 amino acids. The genes are TRBV9 and TRBJ1-1, with D maybe TRBD1 (6 bases). This receptor was obtained from a man in his forties or fifties who had recovered from COVID-19. Sequencing was carried out using PBMCs or T cells enriched from blood (not recorded which). CDR3 in amino acids: CASSVEGGGTEAFF. The CDR3 region has the DNA TGTGCCAGCAGCGTAGAAGGGGGTGGCACTGAAGCTTTCTTT.